The entry that follows covers one T cell receptor beta chain sequence. No cognate antigen has been identified for it. Per-base quality was not reported, and no clone a single base away is much larger than it. The trim is 2 bases for V and 8 bases for J, with a gap of 21 bases between the germline ends. Per the germline V gene (reference sequence), WNHNN is the CDR1 and SYGVQD is the CDR2. Including the terminal cysteine and phenylalanine, the CDR3 comprises 16 residues. Only CDR3 DNA remains: 48 bases, in frame from the first base. The data are from a study of cytotoxic CD8 clonotypes in ibrutinib-treated CLL (dated by TCRdb to about 2021). Regarding the study in general: The cohort included roughly 15 treatment-naive and 11 to 12 relapsed/refractory patients; about 18 were IGHV unmutated. Of the approximately 86 participants in the trial, roughly 26 had longitudinal samples available. The response samples were drawn at a median of 12 months into treatment, with a range of about 6 to 36 months. Patients were still on ibrutinib when every remission and progressive disease sample was collected. Responses were partial in around 25 patients and complete in 2; after median roughly 69 months follow-up, roughly 14 stayed in remission and some twelve progressed. Cryopreserved peripheral blood mononuclear cells were obtained prior to treatment, at the time of response, and at either disease progression or sustained remission. On average, each sample had about 250,000 productive templates and approximately 85,000 productive rearrangements. On the study overall, not on this receptor specifically: Public clonotypes were found to be uncommon and were observed to contract or remain stable during treatment; the increase in clonality was shown to reflect expansion of private clonotypes at ibrutinib response. Baseline clonality exceeded that of age-matched healthy donors and correlated strongly with circulating CD8+ T-cell counts. Sampling times were not matched between sustained-remission and progressing patients, and lymph node repertoires were not studied. An increase in clonality was observed at ibrutinib response, with clonality remaining stable during sustained remission and falling back toward baseline at progression.

The time point label for this specimen denotes: progressive disease on ibrutinib. For TCR beta library preparation, 1.5 to 2.5 micrograms of genomic DNA were extracted from the cryopreserved PBMCs. Longitudinal blood samples from CLL patients receiving ibrutinib monotherapy were subjected to high-throughput TCR beta sequencing. The patients took part in an open-label, single-center phase 2 trial of ibrutinib monotherapy. On a MiSeq, deep resolution sequencing aimed for a depth between 1 in 1 million and 1 in 200,000 T cells, with each clonotype covered 10x on average. The immunoSEQ hsTCRB Kit was used to generate TCR beta libraries. Turning to the authors' computational methods: ImmunoSEQ Data Assistant and ImmunoSEQ Analyzer were used for data analysis, and V, D and J genes were assigned according to IMGT definitions. Clonality, which ranges from 0 to 1, was calculated by subtracting the normalized Shannon entropy of productive rearrangement frequencies from one. Only overrepresented clonotypes making up at least 0.05% of each patient's repertoire were included in the public clonotype analysis. Repertoires from some 14 age-matched healthy donors in immuneACCESS were used as clonality controls. Entries here come from immuneACCESS through TCRdb and include only in-frame sequences with V and J called. Some clones fail to appear in such tables; in the studies checked, an unresolved V gene covers under half of the shortfall, and the cause of the remainder is unknown. V, J and clone size were drawn from that table, and D and trimming were deduced from the DNA. This sample is represented by 150,000 to 200,000 clones; about 88% of them were singletons. The ten biggest clones cover roughly 3% of the sample.

The source material was PBMCs, sampled at disease progression, from a patient treated with ibrutinib. In this chain, TRBV10-1 is recombined with TRBJ1-1; the D gene is possibly TRBD1, with 6 bases matching. The clonotype originates from a human donor with chronic lymphocytic leukemia. The CDR3 has the sequence CASSESWTRGAGEAFF. The nucleotide sequence reads TGCGCCAGCAGTGAGAGCTGGACGCGGGGGGCGGGCGAAGCTTTCTTT.